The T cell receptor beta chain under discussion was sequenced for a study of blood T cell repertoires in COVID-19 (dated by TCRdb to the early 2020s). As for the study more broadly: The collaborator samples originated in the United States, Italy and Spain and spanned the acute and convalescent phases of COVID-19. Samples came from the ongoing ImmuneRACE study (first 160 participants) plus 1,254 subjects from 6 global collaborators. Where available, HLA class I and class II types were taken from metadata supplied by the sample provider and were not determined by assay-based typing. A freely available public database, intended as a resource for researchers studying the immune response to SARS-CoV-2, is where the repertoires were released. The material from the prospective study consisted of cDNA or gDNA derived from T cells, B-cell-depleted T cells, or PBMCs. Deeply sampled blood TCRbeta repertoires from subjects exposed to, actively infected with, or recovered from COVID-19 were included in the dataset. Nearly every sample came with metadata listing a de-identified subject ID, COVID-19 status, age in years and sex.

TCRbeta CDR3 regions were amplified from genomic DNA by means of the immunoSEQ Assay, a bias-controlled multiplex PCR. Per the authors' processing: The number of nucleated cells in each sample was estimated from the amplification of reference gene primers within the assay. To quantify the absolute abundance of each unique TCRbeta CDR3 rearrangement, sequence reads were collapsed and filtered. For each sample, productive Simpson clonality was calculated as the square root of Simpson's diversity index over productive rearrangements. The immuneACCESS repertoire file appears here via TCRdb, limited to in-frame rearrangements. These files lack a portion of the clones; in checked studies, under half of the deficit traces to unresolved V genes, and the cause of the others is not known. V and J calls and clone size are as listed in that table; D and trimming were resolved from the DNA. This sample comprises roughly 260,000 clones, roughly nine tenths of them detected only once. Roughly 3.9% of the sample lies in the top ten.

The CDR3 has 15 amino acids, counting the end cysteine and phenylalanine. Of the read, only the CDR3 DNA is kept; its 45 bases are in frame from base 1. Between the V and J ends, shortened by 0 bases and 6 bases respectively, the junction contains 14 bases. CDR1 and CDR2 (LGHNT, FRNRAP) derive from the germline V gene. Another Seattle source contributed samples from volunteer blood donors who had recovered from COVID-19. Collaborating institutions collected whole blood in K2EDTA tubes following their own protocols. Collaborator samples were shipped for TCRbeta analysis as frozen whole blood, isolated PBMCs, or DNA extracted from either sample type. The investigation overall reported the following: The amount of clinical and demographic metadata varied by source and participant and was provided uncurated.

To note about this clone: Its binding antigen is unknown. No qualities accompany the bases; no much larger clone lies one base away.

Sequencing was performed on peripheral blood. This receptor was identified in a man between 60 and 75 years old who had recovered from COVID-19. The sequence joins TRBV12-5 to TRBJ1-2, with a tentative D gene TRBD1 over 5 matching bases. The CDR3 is CASGLVIAGRDGYTF. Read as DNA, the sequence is TGTGCTAGTGGTTTGGTAATCGCAGGGAGGGATGGCTACACCTTC.